The rows below give T cell receptor beta chains drawn from one sample of a study of cytomegalovirus exposure and HLA in healthy donors. Assay used: immunoSEQ multiplex PCR; TCRdb lists only in-frame clones, some missing. The sample has 90,000 to 120,000 clones, about 80% seen once. Specimen: PBMCs. Every receptor here comes from a man in his fifties or sixties in good health and CMV-seropositive. Each CDR3 is given with its conserved first and last residue. D genes are given only for firm matches. Clone size, where shown, is once, few, many, or a class for clones that have expanded.

TRBJ1-4 | TRBV5-6 | few | TRBD1 | TGTGCCAGCAGCTTGCAGGGGGGCGATGAAAAACTGTTTTTT | CASSLQGGDEKLFF
TRBJ2-1 | TRBV29-1 | . | . | TGCAGCGCGGAGGCGTGGCAGGACAATGAGCAGTTCTTC | CSAEAWQDNEQFF
TRBJ2-7 | TRBV11-2 | . | TRBD2 | TGTGCCAGCAGCGTAAGACTAGCGTCCTCCTACGAGCAGTACTTC | CASSVRLASSYEQYF
TRBJ2-7 | TRBV11-2 | . | . | TGTGCCAGCAGCTTGGTCTCCTACGAGCAGTACTTC | CASSLVSYEQYF
TRBJ2-2 | TRBV5-1 | . | TRBD1 | TGCGCCAGCAGAGCCGGGACAGCGAACACCGGGGAGCTGTTTTTT | CASRAGTANTGELFF
TRBJ2-1 | TRBV9 | . | TRBD2 | TGTGCCAGCAGCGGCCCCCCGGGACTAGTAAATGAGCAGTTCTTC | CASSGPPGLVNEQFF
TRBJ1-2 | TRBV5-1 | once | TRBD1 | TGCGCCAGCAGCTACGGGACAGAGGCCTATGGCTACACCTTC | CASSYGTEAYGYTF
TRBJ2-3 | TRBV19 | few | . | TGTGCCAGTAGTATACAGTTTTCAGATACGCAGTATTTT | CASSIQFSDTQYF
TRBJ1-2 | TRBV18 | . | TRBD1 | TGTGCCAGCTCACCACCGTCAACAGGGGGCCTCTATGGCTACACCTTC | CASSPPSTGGLYGYTF
TRBJ2-1 | TRBV6-4 | few | TRBD2 | TGTGCCAGCAGTGTAGAAGCGGGGCTCAACAATGAGCAGTTCTTC | CASSVEAGLNNEQFF
TRBJ1-3 | TRBV5-1 | . | TRBD1 | TGCGCCAGCAGCTTGGACTGGCGGCAGGGGGCTGGAAACACCATATATTTT | CASSLDWRQGAGNTIYF
TRBJ2-5 | TRBV5-1 | . | TRBD2 | TGCGCCAGCAGTTCCCGCGGGGGGACAGAGACCCAGTACTTC | CASSSRGGTETQYF
TRBJ2-7 | TRBV4-1 | . | TRBD1 | TGCGCCAGCAGCCAAGGGGGACAGACCTACGAGCAGTACTTC | CASSQGGQTYEQYF
TRBJ1-4 | TRBV5-1 | . | . | TGCGCCAGCAGTTCTGGACGGGGGAATGAAAAACTGTTTTTT | CASSSGRGNEKLFF
TRBJ2-1 | TRBV18 | . | TRBD2 | TGTGCCACAGGCGCACTAGCGGTACAAGGGCCCTACAATGAGCAGTTCTTC | CATGALAVQGPYNEQFF
TRBJ1-5 | TRBV27 | . | . | TGTGCCAGCAGTCCTCTTGGGCACTCGGGACAGCCCCAGCATTTT | CASSPLGHSGQPQHF